Presented here are 27 T cell receptor beta chains from one specimen sequenced in a study of memory CD4+ T cells and cytomegalovirus serostatus. The sort gate was single viable CD3+CD4+CD8-CD45RO+ cells for memory CD4+ T cells. Produced via immunoSEQ multiplex PCR; TCRdb's table is partial and in-frame only. The profile shows 41,000 or so clones, 75% to 85% of them singletons. The sequencing sample was made of memory CD4+ T cells from blood. The receptors stem from an adult in good health and CMV-seronegative.

This clone has a single count. This chain links TRBV6-6 with TRBJ1-2; 7 bases fit TRBD1. The CDR3 has 14 amino acids. Trimming at V came to 6 bases and at J to 5 bases, leaving 9 bases not matched to a gene. CDR1 is MNHNY, CDR2 SVGAGI, per germline (reference sequence). The CDR3 nucleotides read TGTGCCAGCAGCCCCAGACAGGGAAGGTATGGCTACACCTTC. Its protein is CASSPRQGRYGYTF.

DNA for the CDR3: TGTGCCAGCAGCTCACATTCGGGGATATACTCTGGAAACACCATATATTTT. Amino acids: CASSSHSGIYSGNTIYF. The chain uses TRBV7-7 and TRBJ1-3, with D unresolved. V gave up 4 bases and J gave up 0 bases, with 16 bases separating them. The CDR3 has 17 residues. Germline loops: CDR1 SSHAT, CDR2 FNYEAQ (reference sequence).

The V and J genes are TRBV6-1 and TRBJ1-1; 8 nucleotides match TRBD1. Trimming at V came to 5 bases and at J to 1 base, leaving 6 bases not matched to a gene. There are 15 residues in the CDR3. Germline V gene lookup returns CDR1 MNHNS and CDR2 SASEGT. The CDR3 DNA reads as TGTGCCAGCAGTTTAATGGGACAGGCGAACACTGAAGCTTTCTTT. Translation: CASSLMGQANTEAFF.

This clone was seen a few times. V usage is TRBV25-1 and J usage is TRBJ1-1; D uncertain. This CDR3 is built from 14 residues. V gave up 7 bases and J gave up 4 bases, with 16 bases separating them. In germline, CDR1 is MGHDK, CDR2 SYGVNS. CDR3 coding DNA: TGTGCCAGCATTGCTTGGCCCCTCTCCACTGAAGCTTTCTTT. This sequence encodes CASIAWPLSTEAFF.

Only a few counts were recorded for this clone. The V gene is TRBV25-1, the J gene TRBJ1-6; possible D gene TRBD1, 5 bases. This CDR3 is 13 amino acids long. V was pared by 6 bases and J by 8 bases, with 11 bases between. Germline CDR1 reads MGHDK; CDR2 reads SYGVNS. In nucleotides, the CDR3 is TGTGCCAGCAGGTCCGGGACGTATTCACCCCTCCACTTT. As protein: CASRSGTYSPLHF. Drawing the rest from reference TRBV25-1 and TRBJ1-6, the complete variable domain is EADIYQTPRYLVIGTGKKITLECSQTMGHDKMYWYQQDPGMELHLIHYSYGVNSTEKGDLSSESTVSRIRTEHFPLTLESARPSHTSQYLCASRSGTYSPLHFGNGTRLTVT.

On this clone itself: This sample includes further DNA sequences coding for the same CDR3. The CDR3 spells CASSADGTPHYRYGYTF. For the CDR3, the DNA is TGTGCCAGCAGCGCGGACGGAACACCCCATTACCGATATGGCTACACCTTC. The chain recombines TRBV9 with TRBJ1-2; no reliable D call. Germline V gene data show CDR1 as SGDLS and CDR2 as YYNGEE. The CDR3 runs 17 residues. V shed 3 bases and J shed 5 bases, with 23 bases lying between them.

The chain carries TRBV7-2 and TRBJ1-2, with a tentative D call TRBD1 (5 bases). The CDR3 has 13 amino acids. Per germline, CDR1 SGHTA and CDR2 FQGNSA. V lost 3 bases to trimming and J lost 8 bases, with 13 bases between them. CDR3 sequence (DNA): TGTGCCAGCAGCTTGCGGGGGTTGGAGGGCTACACCTTC. Protein sequence: CASSLRGLEGYTF.

The CDR3 nucleotides read TGTGCCAGCAGCTCAACCACAGGGGGCTCAGCTTTCTTT. As protein: CASSSTTGGSAFF. The chain recombines TRBV7-9 with TRBJ1-1, with 9 nucleotides matching TRBD1. This CDR3 has 13 amino acids. Trimming cost V 4 bases and J 10 bases; bases outside gene matches: 7. Germline CDR1 reads SEHNR; CDR2 reads FQNEAQ (reference sequence).

This clone was counted only a few times. The gene calls are TRBV4-2 and TRBJ2-3; D is ambiguous. The germline V gene encodes CDR1 LGHNA and CDR2 YNFKEQ. Between the trimmed V and J ends, which lost 0 bases and 8 bases, there was a span of 15 bases. This CDR3 has 15 residues. This chain's CDR3 is CASSQESLGSGTQYF. The CDR3 DNA reads as TGTGCCAGCAGCCAAGAATCCCTGGGCAGTGGTACGCAGTATTTT.

This sequence joins TRBV5-4 and TRBJ1-1; unclear D gene. The V end lost 7 bases, the J end lost 3 bases, and 4 bases lay between the germline ends. This CDR3 region has 10 residues. Per the germline V gene, CDR1 is SGHNT and CDR2 is YYREEE (reference sequence). DNA for the CDR3: TGTGCCAGCGGGGACACTGAAGCTTTCTTT. The encoded protein is CASGDTEAFF.

The rearrangement uses TRBV5-1 and TRBJ2-2; D remains unclear. The CDR3 runs 16 residues. Germline V gene sequence: CDR1 SGHRS, CDR2 YFSETQ. V was shortened by 0 bases and J by 5 bases, with 14 bases between the two germline ends. CDR3 DNA: TGCGCCAGCAGCTTGGTTGGGCTCCTTGGGACCGGGGAGCTGTTTTTT. Protein product: CASSLVGLLGTGELFF.

The V call is TRBV2, the J call TRBJ2-7; TRBD1 matches 8 bases. V lost 5 bases to trimming and J lost 6 bases; unmatched junction nucleotides: 6. CDR3 size: 13 residues. Germline V gives CDR1 SNHLY, CDR2 FYNNEI. CDR3 loop: CASSQDRVREQYF. In DNA, the CDR3 is TGTGCCAGCAGTCAGGACAGGGTTCGCGAGCAGTACTTC.

This clone was detected a few times. The V call is TRBV2, the J call TRBJ1-5; D not certain. The length of the CDR3 is 13 residues. The V gene lost 7 bases and the J gene lost 5 bases, with 12 bases spanning the gap. The germline V gene encodes CDR1 SNHLY and CDR2 FYNNEI. CDR3 sequence reads: CASTVSGDQPQHF. CDR3 nucleotides: TGTGCCAGCACGGTGAGTGGGGATCAGCCCCAGCATTTT. The full variable domain, rest sourced from reference TRBV2 and TRBJ1-5, is EPEVTQTPSHQVTQMGQEVILRCVPISNHLYFYWYRQILGQKVEFLVSFYNNEISEKSEIFDDQFSVERPDGSNFTLKIRSTKLEDSAMYFCASTVSGDQPQHFGDGTRLSIL.

This chain joins TRBV27 and TRBJ2-7; 9 bases align to TRBD1. The CDR3 spans 15 residues. Germline loops: CDR1 MNHEY, CDR2 SMNVEV (reference sequence). V dropped 2 bases and J dropped 2; count of bases not matched to a gene: 4. CDR3 sequence reads: CASSLKGQGAYEQYF. As DNA, the CDR3 is TGTGCCAGCAGTTTAAAGGGACAGGGCGCCTACGAGCAGTACTTC.

The V and J genes are TRBV19 and TRBJ2-3; 7 bases fit TRBD2. Trimming cost V 4 bases and J 6 bases; bases outside gene matches: 10. Per the germline V gene, CDR1 is LNHDA and CDR2 is SQIVND (reference sequence). CDR3 length equals 15 residues. CDR3 DNA sequence: TGTGCCAGTAGTACTAGCGGAAAACGGGCGGATACGCAGTATTTT. Translation: CASSTSGKRADTQYF.

The CDR3 DNA reads TGTGCCAGCAGCCTGGACAGGGGAAGCGGCTACACCTTC. Encoded protein: CASSLDRGSGYTF. This chain links TRBV7-6 with TRBJ1-2; TRBD1 matches 9 bases. With 5 bases clipped from V and 8 bases from J, the junction kept 6 bases outside the gene matches. The CDR3 is 13 residues long. Germline values: CDR1 SGHVS, CDR2 FNYEAQ.

The V and J genes are TRBV5-8 and TRBJ1-6, with TRBD1 identical over 7 bases. Germline CDR1 reads SGHTS; CDR2 reads YDEGEE. The trim removed 0 bases at V and 7 bases at J, leaving 1 base unmatched. The CDR3 extends over 14 amino acids. CDR3 in amino acids: CASSLGQGNSPLHF. CDR3 bases: TGTGCCAGCAGCTTGGGACAGGGAAATTCACCCCTCCACTTT.

This sequence joins TRBV5-1 and TRBJ2-7; a weak D match, TRBD2 (5 bases). Trimming cost V 0 bases and J 0 bases, with 10 bases left between them. This CDR3 is 15 amino acids long. The germline CDR1 and CDR2 sequences are SGHRS and YFSETQ. CDR3 amino acids: CASSLAGVGSYEQYF. The CDR3 nucleotides read TGCGCCAGCAGCTTGGCCGGGGTGGGCTCCTACGAGCAGTACTTC.

This clone was seen just once. V and J are TRBV7-8 and TRBJ1-6, with 8 bases lining up with TRBD1. J was trimmed by 7 bases and V by 5 bases; bases with no gene match: 4. CDR1 SGHVS and CDR2 FQNEAQ come from the germline V gene. The CDR3 totals 14 residues. The CDR3 DNA sequence: TGTGCCAGCAGCCGCGACAGGGGCAATTCACCCCTCCACTTT. This translates into CASSRDRGNSPLHF.

This clone has a handful of counts. CDR3 region: CAWSVRSGMNEKLFF. As DNA, the CDR3 is TGTGCCTGGAGTGTACGGAGCGGAATGAATGAAAAACTGTTTTTT. This rearrangement joins TRBV30 to TRBJ1-4; D call uncertain. The CDR3 has 15 amino acids. V gave up 0 bases and J gave up 5 bases, with 13 bases separating them. Germline V CDR1 and CDR2: GTSNPN, SVGIG (reference sequence).

The V gene is TRBV4-1, the J gene TRBJ2-1; D is perhaps TRBD1 (6 bases). This CDR3 has 16 amino acids. The germline V gene encodes CDR1 MGHRA and CDR2 YSYEKL. V shed 2 bases and J shed 9 bases, with 20 bases lying between them. The CDR3 nucleotides are TGCGCCAGCAGCCAATTTGCGACAGGATCGTTACCTGAGCAGTTCTTC. This translates into CASSQFATGSLPEQFF.

The chain employs TRBV27 and TRBJ1-1; 9 bases line up with TRBD1. V was clipped by 4 bases and J by 7 bases; unmatched bases: 4. CDR3 size: 13 residues. Germline lookup yields CDR1 MNHEY and CDR2 SMNVEV (reference sequence). The DNA of the CDR3 is TGTGCCAGCAGTTACAACAGGGGGCTTGAAGCTTTCTTT. This translates into CASSYNRGLEAFF.

The chain carries TRBV7-3 and TRBJ1-1; D is ambiguous. The CDR3 has 17 residues. CDR1 and CDR2 (germline): SGHTA, FQGTGA. Trimming removed 1 base from V and 3 bases from J, with 18 bases in between. The CDR3 sequence: CASSLNPGAGGYTEAFF. In DNA, the CDR3 is TGTGCCAGCAGCTTAAACCCGGGCGCAGGAGGATACACTGAAGCTTTCTTT.

The chain links TRBV4-1 to TRBJ2-1; 11 bases fit TRBD2. The CDR3 contains 17 residues. Germline-derived CDR1 and CDR2 are MGHRA and YSYEKL. With 3 bases clipped from V and 6 bases from J, the junction kept 10 bases outside the gene matches. CDR3 in amino acids: CASSQILAGVAINEQFF. As DNA, the CDR3 is TGCGCCAGCAGCCAGATACTAGCGGGGGTCGCCATCAATGAGCAGTTCTTC.

The chain carries TRBV18 and TRBJ1-2; TRBD1 might be the D (6 bases). Trimming removed 3 bases from V and 0 bases from J, with 11 bases in between. CDR1 and CDR2 (germline): KGHSH, LQKENI. CDR3 length: 15 amino acids. The chain's CDR3 is CASSPTGYSNYGYTF. CDR3 DNA: TGTGCCAGCTCACCTACAGGGTACTCTAACTATGGCTACACCTTC.

This clone was observed a few times. The chain links TRBV7-9 to TRBJ2-1; D ambiguous. The CDR3 has 17 residues. The ends were cut back, 1 base at V and 8 bases at J, with 21 bases in the middle. In germline, CDR1 is SEHNR, CDR2 FQNEAQ (reference sequence). The CDR3 sequence is CASSLGRITQTDDEQFF. The CDR3 DNA is TGTGCCAGCAGCTTAGGCAGGATAACTCAAACAGACGATGAGCAGTTCTTC.

This rearrangement joins TRBV2 to TRBJ1-6; tentative D call: TRBD1 (5 bases). Germline CDR1 SNHLY, CDR2 FYNNEI. The CDR3 sequence is 12 residues long. V lost 6 bases, J lost 9 bases, and 9 bases lay in between. CDR3 sequence reads: CASSEGFSPLHF. CDR3 bases: TGTGCCAGCAGCGAGGGGTTTTCACCCCTCCACTTT.